The next 22 T cell receptor beta chains were all read from a single sample in a study of PD-1 blockade in classical Hodgkin lymphoma. Repertoires were generated with immunoSEQ multiplex PCR, while TCRdb's copy carries only in-frame clones and drops some. Of 20,000 to 25,000 clones detected, roughly 77% appear once; the ten largest clones hold roughly a fifth. Documented time point: cycle 4 day 1 (C4D1), after 6 weeks of nivolumab. Each patient relapsed following autologous stem cell transplantation, and prior brentuximab vedotin exposure differed. The specimen was peripheral blood mononuclear cells (PBMCs), collected before the fourth cycle of nivolumab. All receptors derive from a human donor with classical Hodgkin lymphoma.

CDR3 sequence: CASSPAGGPFLGEQFF. CDR3 in DNA: TGCGCCAGCAGCCCAGCGGGAGGGCCTTTTTTGGGTGAGCAGTTCTTC. V is TRBV5-1 and J is TRBJ2-1; 10 nucleotides line up with TRBD2. The trim removed 4 bases at V and 9 bases at J, leaving 13 bases unmatched. The CDR3 covers 16 residues. Germline values: CDR1 SGHRS, CDR2 YFSETQ.

The rearrangement links TRBV19 to TRBJ1-5; 9 positions match TRBD1. The V gene's germline CDR1 is LNHDA and CDR2 SQIVND (reference sequence). Trimming cost V 8 bases and J 0 bases; bases outside gene matches: 11. There are 17 residues in the CDR3. The CDR3 sequence is CASARQGDIYSNQPQHF. CDR3 DNA sequence: TGTGCCAGTGCGCGACAGGGGGATATATATAGCAATCAGCCCCAGCATTTT.

This clone has a single count. This chain joins TRBV2 and TRBJ2-3; tentative D call: TRBD1 (6 bases). This CDR3 spans 15 amino acids. The germline gives CDR1 SNHLY, CDR2 FYNNEI. V was shortened by 6 bases and J by 3 bases, with 16 bases between the two germline ends. The CDR3 loop reads CASSYDKGVTDTQYF. For the CDR3, the DNA is TGTGCCAGCAGCTACGACAAGGGGGTAACAGATACGCAGTATTTT.

The rearrangement uses TRBV5-4 and TRBJ2-3, with 7 nucleotides matching TRBD2. The CDR3 covers 15 residues. The junction had 6 bases not matched to a gene; V was cut back by 0 bases and J by 5 bases. Germline V gene data show CDR1 as SGHNT and CDR2 as YYREEE (reference sequence). CDR3 loop: CASSLEAGDVDTQYF. CDR3 nucleotide sequence: TGTGCCAGCAGCTTGGAGGCGGGAGACGTAGATACGCAGTATTTT.

The rearrangement joins TRBV19 to TRBJ2-2; 9 bases agree with TRBD2. This CDR3 region has 15 residues. Trimming at V came to 6 bases and at J to 6 bases, leaving 8 bases not matched to a gene. Germline lookup yields CDR1 LNHDA and CDR2 SQIVND (reference sequence). CDR3 region: CASRKTSGTSGELFF. The DNA of the CDR3 is TGTGCCAGTAGAAAGACTAGCGGCACATCCGGGGAGCTGTTTTTT.

The gene calls are TRBV27 and TRBJ2-7; 7 positions match TRBD1. This CDR3 comprises 14 residues. Germline trimming cut 7 bases from V and 3 bases from J; bases unmatched to any gene: 9. Germline assignment: CDR1 MNHEY and CDR2 SMNVEV (reference sequence). The CDR3 sequence: CASKTLDRDYEQYF. The CDR3 coding sequence is TGTGCCAGCAAAACCCTAGACAGGGACTACGAGCAGTACTTC.

This clone was seen once. The V and J genes are TRBV18 and TRBJ1-3; D is possibly TRBD1 (6 bases). The ends were cut back, 4 bases at V and 1 base at J, with 17 bases in the middle. This CDR3 has 17 amino acids. The germline gives CDR1 KGHSH, CDR2 LQKENI. This CDR3 is CASSRGAGGNSGNTIYF. In DNA, the CDR3 is TGTGCCAGCTCACGGGGGGCCGGAGGAAATTCTGGAAACACCATATATTTT.

This chain uses TRBV21-1 with TRBJ1-4; the table names TRBD1, a call not compared with the DNA. TRBV21-1 is reported as a pseudogene. This CDR3 spans 15 amino acids. CDR3 DNA sequence: TGTGCCAGCAGCAAGTCCGGGACAGGTCCCGAAAAACTGTTTTTT. This gives the protein CASSKSGTGPEKLFF.

This clone was counted between two and nine times. The gene calls are TRBV15 and TRBJ2-5, with TRBD1 matching over 10 bases. The CDR3 contains 14 residues. The trim removed 6 bases at V and 4 bases at J, leaving 5 bases unmatched. Looked up from germline, CDR1 is LNHNV and CDR2 is YYDKDF (reference sequence). This CDR3 is CATRSGDRGETQYF. The CDR3 nucleotides read TGTGCCACCAGATCCGGGGACAGGGGAGAGACCCAGTACTTC.

The chain links TRBV18 to TRBJ2-2, with D maybe TRBD2 (6 bases). V dropped 5 bases and J dropped 2 bases, with 9 bases sitting between them. CDR1 is KGHSH and CDR2 is LQKENI in the germline V gene. The CDR3 has 14 residues. CDR3 amino acids: CASSTGTNTGELFF. In DNA, the CDR3 is TGTGCCAGCTCAACCGGGACTAACACCGGGGAGCTGTTTTTT.

The chain joins TRBV27 to TRBJ2-7; D perhaps matches TRBD1 (6 bases). The V end was cut by 7 bases, the J end by 5 bases, with 21 bases between. Germline lookup yields CDR1 MNHEY and CDR2 SMNVEV (reference sequence). The CDR3 runs to 15 residues. The CDR3 loop is CASKNGDKAHHEQYF. CDR3 bases: TGTGCCAGCAAAAACGGGGACAAGGCTCACCACGAGCAGTACTTC.

The chain employs TRBV18 and TRBJ2-5, with a weak D call TRBD2 (5 bases). Looked up from germline, CDR1 is KGHSH and CDR2 is LQKENI. The V gene lost 3 bases and the J gene lost 4 bases, with 15 bases spanning the gap. The CDR3 is 15 residues long. The DNA of the CDR3 is TGTGCCAGCTCACCGTCCCCGGGGAAGGGAGAGACCCAGTACTTC. Translated: CASSPSPGKGETQYF.

The chain is built from TRBV6-1 and TRBJ2-1; tentatively, D is TRBD1 (6 bases). V lost 8 bases to trimming and J lost 5 bases, with 10 bases between them. The CDR3 runs to 12 residues. Germline values: CDR1 MNHNS, CDR2 SASEGT. For the CDR3, the DNA is TGTGCCAGCGGACAGTTAAACAATGAGCAGTTCTTC. Translation: CASGQLNNEQFF.

The chain joins TRBV7-9 to TRBJ2-1, with 10 bases aligning to TRBD2. Germline values: CDR1 SEHNR, CDR2 FQNEAQ (reference sequence). The CDR3 spans 15 residues. Trimming cost V 4 bases and J 10 bases; bases outside gene matches: 10. The CDR3 loop is CASSSSGRAFFEQFF. The DNA of the CDR3 is TGTGCCAGCAGCTCCAGCGGGAGGGCCTTCTTCGAGCAGTTCTTC.

V and J are TRBV15 and TRBJ2-1; D is undetermined. The CDR3 spans 17 residues. Germline V lookup: CDR1 LNHNV, CDR2 YYDKDF (reference sequence). Trimming shortened V by 0 bases and J by 0 bases, and 12 bases separated the two germline ends. The chain's CDR3 is CATSRDRLGSSYNEQFF. CDR3 DNA sequence: TGTGCCACCAGCAGAGATCGTTTGGGTAGCTCCTACAATGAGCAGTTCTTC.

The gene calls are TRBV2 and TRBJ2-7; D ambiguous. Trimming pared 1 base from V and 3 bases from J, leaving 4 bases between. The CDR3 loop spans 12 amino acids. Germline CDR1 is SNHLY and CDR2 is FYNNEI. The DNA of the CDR3 is TGTGCCAGCAGTGAAGGTGTCTACGAGCAGTACTTC. Translated: CASSEGVYEQYF.

The chain has TRBV19 and TRBJ2-2, with 7 bases lining up with TRBD2. V gave up 6 bases and J gave up 7 bases; unmatched junction bases: 14. Germline V gene sequence: CDR1 LNHDA, CDR2 SQIVND (reference sequence). The CDR3 spans 16 residues. CDR3: CASSWTGPGGGGELFF. In DNA form, the CDR3 reads TGTGCCAGTAGCTGGACGGGACCGGGGGGAGGCGGGGAGCTGTTTTTT.

This chain links TRBV2 with TRBJ1-5; perhaps TRBD1 as D (6 bases). This CDR3 comprises 18 residues. The V end lost 6 bases, the J end lost 0 bases, and 21 bases lay between the germline ends. Per the germline V gene, CDR1 is SNHLY and CDR2 is FYNNEI. For the CDR3, the DNA is TGTGCCAGCAGGGGGACACGGCTGGAGGGATATAGCAATCAGCCCCAGCATTTT. It encodes CASRGTRLEGYSNQPQHF. The entire variable domain, with the rest obtained from reference TRBV2 and TRBJ1-5, is as follows: EPEVTQTPSHQVTQMGQEVILRCVPISNHLYFYWYRQILGQKVEFLVSFYNNEISEKSEIFDDQFSVERPDGSNFTLKIRSTKLEDSAMYFCASRGTRLEGYSNQPQHFGDGTRLSIL.

The chain links TRBV6-5 to TRBJ2-1; 14 bases match TRBD2. The V gene's germline CDR1 is MNHEY and CDR2 SVGAGI. The length of the CDR3 is 15 residues. Unmatched junction bases numbered 1, after V lost 5 bases and J lost 4 bases. CDR3 sequence reads: CASSRLAGGYNEQFF. As DNA, the CDR3 is TGTGCCAGCAGTCGACTAGCGGGAGGGTACAATGAGCAGTTCTTC.

The rearrangement joins TRBV6-6 to TRBJ2-2; D may match TRBD1 or TRBD2 (5 bases each). The CDR3 covers 14 residues. Germline CDR1 reads MNHNY; CDR2 reads SVGAGI (reference sequence). V was pared by 10 bases and J by 4 bases, with 16 bases between. In nucleotides, the CDR3 is TGTGCCACTACCGGGACGCCTGCCACCGGGGAGCTGTTTTTT. It translates to CATTGTPATGELFF.

This clone showed up just a few times. The J gene is TRBJ2-1, the V gene TRBV7-8; D call uncertain. With 1 base removed from V and 4 bases from J, the gap between germline ends came to 14 bases. Germline V gives CDR1 SGHVS, CDR2 FQNEAQ. CDR3 size: 16 residues. CDR3 sequence (DNA): TGTGCCAGCAGCTTAGTCGGCAGCGAGAGATACAATGAGCAGTTCTTC. Protein: CASSLVGSERYNEQFF.

This clone has only a few counts. V usage is TRBV7-9 and J usage is TRBJ2-3; possibly TRBD2 for D (5 bases). Germline V gene sequence: CDR1 SEHNR, CDR2 FQNEAQ (reference sequence). Trimming pared 7 bases from V and 0 bases from J, leaving 14 bases between. The CDR3 is 15 residues long. The CDR3 is CASTRTDHSTDTQYF. For the CDR3, the DNA is TGTGCCAGCACCCGGACTGATCACAGCACAGATACGCAGTATTTT.